A selection of T cell receptor beta chains follows, all from one sample in a study of blood T cell repertoires in COVID-19. Clones were sequenced by immunoSEQ multiplex PCR, and TCRdb holds only the in-frame ones, with some missing. The repertoire holds 100,000 to 150,000 clones, 83% seen once, with 5.5% to 6% in the top ten. Material for sequencing was peripheral blood. The receptors here all came from a man at least 80 years old with active or convalescent COVID-19. The CDR3 runs from the conserved cysteine through the conserved F or W. A D gene is named only where the DNA matches it firmly. Not all rows give a size; the values are once, few, many and, for expanded clones, a class.

>.|TRBV2|.|TRBJ1-1
CATGPRDSGSTEAFF
TGTGCCACGGGTCCACGGGACTCGGGGAGCACTGAAGCTTTCTTT
>.|TRBV11-2|.|TRBJ2-7
CASSLNPGMSKEQYF
TGTGCCAGCAGCTTAAATCCGGGGATGAGCAAGGAGCAGTACTTC
>.|TRBV20-1|.|TRBJ1-2
CSAAPGPHYTF
TGCAGTGCTGCCCCAGGGCCCCACTACACCTTC
>.|TRBV3-1/TRBV3-2|once|TRBJ2-1
CASSQVTGGEQFF
TGTGCCAGCAGCCAAGTAACCGGGGGTGAGCAGTTCTTC
>TRBD2|TRBV18|.|TRBJ2-5
CASSHGDYGGETQYF
TGTGCCAGCTCGCACGGGGACTACGGCGGGGAGACCCAGTACTTC
>.|TRBV3-1/TRBV3-2|.|TRBJ2-3
CASSQGGETGGTDTQYF
TGTGCCAGCAGCCAAGGAGGTGAGACAGGAGGAACAGATACGCAGTATTTT
>.|TRBV5-1|once|TRBJ2-3
CASSFVVLAGGTDTQYF
TGCGCCAGCAGCTTTGTTGTGTTGGCAGGGGGCACAGATACGCAGTATTTT
>.|TRBV6-5|.|TRBJ1-6
CASRPDSSNSPLHF
TGTGCCAGCAGACCCGACAGTTCCAATTCACCCCTCCACTTT
>TRBD1|TRBV28|.|TRBJ2-1
CASSLGDSSYNEQFF
TGTGCCAGCAGTTTAGGGGACAGCTCCTACAATGAGCAGTTCTTC
>.|TRBV7-8|.|TRBJ2-1
CASSPVLGAKFF
TGTGCCAGCAGCCCGGTTTTGGGGGCAAAATTCTTC
>TRBD2|TRBV5-4|.|TRBJ2-5
CASSLVTSRGAGQETQYF
TGTGCCAGCAGCTTGGTTACGTCGCGGGGGGCCGGGCAAGAGACCCAGTACTTC
>TRBD1|TRBV5-4|.|TRBJ1-2
CASSAGDRASGYTF
TGTGCCAGCAGCGCCGGGGACAGGGCGAGCGGCTACACCTTC
>.|TRBV30|.|TRBJ1-2
CAWSLRGGYGYTF
TGTGCCTGGAGTTTGCGAGGGGGCTATGGCTACACCTTC
>TRBD1|TRBV12-3/TRBV12-4|.|TRBJ1-2
CASSRTGTGYTF
TGTGCCAGCAGTCGGACAGGGACTGGCTACACCTTC
>TRBD2|TRBV7-8|.|TRBJ2-2
CASSFSSGGHTGELFF
TGTGCCAGCAGCTTCTCTAGCGGGGGACACACCGGGGAGCTGTTTTTT
>TRBD2|TRBV29-1|few|TRBJ2-1
CSVEGSGGTGKEQFF
TGCAGCGTTGAGGGTAGCGGGGGGACCGGGAAAGAGCAGTTCTTC
>.|TRBV7-2|.|TRBJ2-1
CASSLNAVTSGNEQFF
TGTGCCAGCAGCTTAAACGCGGTGACCTCCGGCAATGAGCAGTTCTTC
>.|TRBV27|.|TRBJ1-2
CASSLWGESGYGYTF
TGTGCCAGCAGTTTATGGGGGGAGTCGGGCTATGGCTACACCTTC
>.|TRBV2|.|TRBJ2-7
CASSVFGEQYF
TGTGCCAGCAGTGTCTTCGGCGAGCAGTACTTC
>.|TRBV28|once|TRBJ1-1
CASSSAQGYMNTEAFF
TGTGCCAGCAGTTCGGCACAGGGTTATATGAACACTGAAGCTTTCTTT
>.|TRBV21-1|.|TRBJ2-5
CASSKALGQTETQYF
TGTGCCAGCAGCAAAGCGCTGGGACAAACAGAGACCCAGTACTTC
>TRBD2|TRBV18|once|TRBJ2-2
CASSPLRLAGSTGELFF
TGTGCCAGCTCACCACTCAGGCTAGCGGGGAGCACCGGGGAGCTGTTTTTT
>TRBD1|TRBV28|.|TRBJ1-6
CASSLWGGGTGPSPLHF
TGTGCCAGCAGTTTATGGGGGGGTGGGACAGGGCCTTCACCCCTCCACTTT
>TRBD1|TRBV6-5|many|TRBJ1-2
CASSYATGFNGYTF
TGTGCCAGCAGTTACGCGACAGGGTTCAATGGCTACACCTTC
>TRBD1|TRBV25-1|.|TRBJ1-4
CASSEYTGEREKLFF
TGTGCCAGCAGTGAATATACAGGGGAACGGGAAAAACTGTTTTTT
>.|TRBV28|.|TRBJ1-4
CASRGDMWEKLFF
TGTGCCAGCAGAGGGGACATGTGGGAAAAACTGTTTTTT
>.|TRBV10-3|.|TRBJ1-5
CAISEQDSNQPQHF
TGTGCCATCAGTGAACAGGATAGCAATCAGCCCCAGCATTTT
>TRBD2|TRBV19|.|TRBJ2-1
CASSIGTSGFYNEQFF
TGTGCCAGTAGTATAGGGACTAGCGGCTTTTACAATGAGCAGTTCTTC
>.|TRBV18|.|TRBJ2-5
CASSPSHQETQYF
TGTGCCAGCTCACCCTCCCACCAAGAGACCCAGTACTTC
>.|TRBV4-1|few|TRBJ1-4
CASSQPLLLRETNEKLFF
TGCGCCAGCAGCCAACCCCTACTCCTGCGGGAAACTAATGAAAAACTGTTTTTT
>.|TRBV29-1|.|TRBJ2-3
CSGNEQGDTQYF
TGCAGCGGTAACGAACAGGGAGATACGCAGTATTTT
>.|TRBV11-2|.|TRBJ2-1
CASSRTHDSSYNEQFF
TGTGCCAGCAGCCGTACCCATGACAGCTCCTACAATGAGCAGTTCTTC
>TRBD1|TRBV5-1|once|TRBJ2-1
CASSFRVIGQGDNEQFF
TGCGCCAGCAGCTTCCGGGTTATAGGACAGGGGGACAATGAGCAGTTCTTC
>TRBD1|TRBV7-9|.|TRBJ1-2
CASSLGQAPNYGYTF
TGTGCCAGCAGCTTGGGACAGGCGCCAAACTATGGCTACACCTTC
>.|TRBV6-2/TRBV6-3|.|TRBJ1-5
CASSYISQSSNQPQHF
TGTGCCAGCAGTTACATTTCACAGAGTAGCAATCAGCCCCAGCATTTT
>TRBD1|TRBV3-1/TRBV3-2|few|TRBJ1-1
CASSQEARGRNNEAFF
TGTGCCAGCAGCCAAGAGGCCAGGGGGCGGAATAATGAAGCTTTCTTT
>TRBD2|TRBV3-1/TRBV3-2|.|TRBJ2-1
CASSQAKRGDNEQFF
TGTGCCAGCAGCCAAGCCAAGCGGGGGGATAATGAGCAGTTCTTC
>TRBD2|TRBV11-2|.|TRBJ2-1
CASSPPVVSGAKYNEQFF
TGTGCCAGCAGCCCTCCCGTGGTAAGCGGGGCTAAGTACAATGAGCAGTTCTTC
>TRBD2|TRBV6-2/TRBV6-3|.|TRBJ2-3
CASGSPTSGGADTQYF
TGTGCCAGCGGTTCGCCCACTAGCGGGGGGGCAGATACGCAGTATTTT
>TRBD1|TRBV7-2|.|TRBJ1-2
CASSLGGTGPFQTGYTF
TGTGCCAGCAGCTTAGGGGGGACAGGACCGTTCCAAACCGGCTACACCTTC
>TRBD2|TRBV9|.|TRBJ2-5
CASSVGVAGGQETQYF
TGTGCCAGCAGCGTAGGGGTAGCGGGGGGGCAAGAGACCCAGTACTTC
>.|TRBV29-1|few|TRBJ1-1
CSVRGGTEAFF
TGCAGCGTTAGAGGTGGGACTGAAGCTTTCTTT
>TRBD2|TRBV7-2|.|TRBJ2-5
CASSLAHGTSQETQYF
TGTGCCAGCAGCTTAGCGCACGGGACTAGCCAAGAGACCCAGTACTTC
>.|TRBV7-2|.|TRBJ1-5
CASSFNGLSNQPQHF
TGTGCCAGCAGCTTTAACGGTTTGTCAAATCAGCCCCAGCATTTT
>.|TRBV29-1|once|TRBJ1-3
CSVVVYSSGNTIYF
TGCAGCGTTGTAGTCTACAGCTCTGGAAACACCATATATTTT
>.|TRBV7-8|.|TRBJ2-5
CASSLVLGAQETQYF
TGTGCCAGCAGCTTAGTTTTGGGGGCCCAAGAGACCCAGTACTTC
>TRBD1|TRBV6-5|few|TRBJ1-1
CASRSIQGAPTEAFF
TGTGCCAGCAGATCTATACAGGGGGCGCCCACTGAAGCTTTCTTT